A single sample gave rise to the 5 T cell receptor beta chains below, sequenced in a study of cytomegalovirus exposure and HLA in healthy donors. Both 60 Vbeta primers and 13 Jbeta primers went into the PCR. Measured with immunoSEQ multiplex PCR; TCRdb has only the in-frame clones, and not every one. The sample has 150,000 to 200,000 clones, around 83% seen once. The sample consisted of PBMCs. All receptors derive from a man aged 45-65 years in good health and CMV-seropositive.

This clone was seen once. Here the CDR3 reads CASSGQGLGTQYF. In DNA form, the CDR3 reads TGTGCCAGCAGCGGACAGGGTCTGGGGACCCAGTACTTC. The chain uses TRBV5-6 and TRBJ2-5, with 8 nucleotides matching TRBD1. The V gene's germline CDR1 is SGHDT and CDR2 YYEEEE. J lost 7 bases, V lost 4 bases, and 6 bases had no gene match. This CDR3 is built from 13 residues.

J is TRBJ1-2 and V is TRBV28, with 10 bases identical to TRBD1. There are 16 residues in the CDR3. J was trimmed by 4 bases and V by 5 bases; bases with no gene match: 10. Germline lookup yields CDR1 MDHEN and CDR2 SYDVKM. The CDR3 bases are TGTGCCAGCAGTCCCGGGACAGGGGCCCGGGGCTATGGCTACACCTTC. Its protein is CASSPGTGARGYGYTF.

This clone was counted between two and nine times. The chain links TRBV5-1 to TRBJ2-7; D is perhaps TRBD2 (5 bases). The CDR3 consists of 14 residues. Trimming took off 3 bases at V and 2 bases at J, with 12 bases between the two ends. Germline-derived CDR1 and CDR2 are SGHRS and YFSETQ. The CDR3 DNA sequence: TGCGCCAGCAGCTCCCCCGGGAACCCCTACGAGCAGTACTTC. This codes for CASSSPGNPYEQYF.

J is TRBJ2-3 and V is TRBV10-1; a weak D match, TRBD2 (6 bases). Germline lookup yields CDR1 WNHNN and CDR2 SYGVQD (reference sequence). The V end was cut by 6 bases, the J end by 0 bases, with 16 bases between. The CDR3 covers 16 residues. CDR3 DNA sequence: TGCGCCAGCAGGTTACTAGCTGCGGGTAGCACAGATACGCAGTATTTT. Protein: CASRLLAAGSTDTQYF.

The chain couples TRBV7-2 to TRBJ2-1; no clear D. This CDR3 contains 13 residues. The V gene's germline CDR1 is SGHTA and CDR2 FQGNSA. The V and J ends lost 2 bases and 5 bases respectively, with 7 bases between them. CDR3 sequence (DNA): TGTGCCAGCAGCTTAACGGTCGACAATGAGCAGTTCTTC. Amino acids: CASSLTVDNEQFF.